Listed here is a single TCR beta chain. This specimen belongs to a study of blood T cell repertoires in COVID-19. In the study overall: Italy, Spain and the United States were the sources of the convalescent and acute COVID-19 samples.

Original data processing: For nucleated cells, counts were estimated from reference gene primer amplification. Profiled with immunoSEQ multiplex PCR; TCRdb holds only in-frame clones, not every one. Clone size and the V and J calls come from that table; the DNA yielded D and trimming. The table includes around 20,000 clones, about four fifths detected once. This CDR3 is built from 14 residues. Germline CDR1 is LGHNT and CDR2 is FRNRAP. Deletions cut 9 bases from V and 0 bases from J, with 14 bases between. What was sequenced was peripheral blood. The source is a man aged 40-49 years with acute or convalescent COVID-19. The rearrangement links TRBV12-5 to TRBJ1-1; weak D call: TRBD1 (5 bases). CDR3 nucleotides: TGTGCTAGCCAAGGGGTTCGAATGAACACTGAAGCTTTCTTT. Protein product: CASQGVRMNTEAFF.